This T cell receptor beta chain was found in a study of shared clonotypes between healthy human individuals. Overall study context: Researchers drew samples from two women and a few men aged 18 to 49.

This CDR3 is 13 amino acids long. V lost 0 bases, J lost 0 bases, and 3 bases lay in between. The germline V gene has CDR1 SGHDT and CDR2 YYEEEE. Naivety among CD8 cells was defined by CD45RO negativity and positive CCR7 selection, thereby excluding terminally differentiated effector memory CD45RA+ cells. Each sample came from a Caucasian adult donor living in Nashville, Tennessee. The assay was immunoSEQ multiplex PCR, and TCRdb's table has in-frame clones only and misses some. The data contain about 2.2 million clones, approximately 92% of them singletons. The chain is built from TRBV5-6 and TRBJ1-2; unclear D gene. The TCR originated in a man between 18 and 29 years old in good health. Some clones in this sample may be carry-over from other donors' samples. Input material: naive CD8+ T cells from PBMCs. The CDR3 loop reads CASSLDTNYGYTF. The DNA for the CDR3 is TGTGCCAGCAGCTTGGACACTAACTATGGCTACACCTTC.